The clone carrying this T cell receptor beta chain has just one count. TCRdb keeps only in-frame clones here, not all; method: immunoSEQ multiplex PCR. Here the sample spans about 59,000 clones, 94% being singletons. The data originate from a study of T cell changes during pregnancy in multiple sclerosis. This CDR3 contains 12 residues. V was clipped by 5 bases and J by 3 bases, with 8 bases between them. Germline V gene sequence: CDR1 SGHVS, CDR2 FQNEAQ. Material: CD8+ T cells from peripheral blood mononuclear cells, obtained after pregnancy. This receptor was taken from a female donor with multiple sclerosis, enrolled in a pregnancy study. The gene calls are TRBV7-8 and TRBJ2-7; D gene unclear. The CDR3 DNA reads TGTGCCAGCAGCGAGGCCGGCTACGAGCAGTACTTC. It yields the protein CASSEAGYEQYF.